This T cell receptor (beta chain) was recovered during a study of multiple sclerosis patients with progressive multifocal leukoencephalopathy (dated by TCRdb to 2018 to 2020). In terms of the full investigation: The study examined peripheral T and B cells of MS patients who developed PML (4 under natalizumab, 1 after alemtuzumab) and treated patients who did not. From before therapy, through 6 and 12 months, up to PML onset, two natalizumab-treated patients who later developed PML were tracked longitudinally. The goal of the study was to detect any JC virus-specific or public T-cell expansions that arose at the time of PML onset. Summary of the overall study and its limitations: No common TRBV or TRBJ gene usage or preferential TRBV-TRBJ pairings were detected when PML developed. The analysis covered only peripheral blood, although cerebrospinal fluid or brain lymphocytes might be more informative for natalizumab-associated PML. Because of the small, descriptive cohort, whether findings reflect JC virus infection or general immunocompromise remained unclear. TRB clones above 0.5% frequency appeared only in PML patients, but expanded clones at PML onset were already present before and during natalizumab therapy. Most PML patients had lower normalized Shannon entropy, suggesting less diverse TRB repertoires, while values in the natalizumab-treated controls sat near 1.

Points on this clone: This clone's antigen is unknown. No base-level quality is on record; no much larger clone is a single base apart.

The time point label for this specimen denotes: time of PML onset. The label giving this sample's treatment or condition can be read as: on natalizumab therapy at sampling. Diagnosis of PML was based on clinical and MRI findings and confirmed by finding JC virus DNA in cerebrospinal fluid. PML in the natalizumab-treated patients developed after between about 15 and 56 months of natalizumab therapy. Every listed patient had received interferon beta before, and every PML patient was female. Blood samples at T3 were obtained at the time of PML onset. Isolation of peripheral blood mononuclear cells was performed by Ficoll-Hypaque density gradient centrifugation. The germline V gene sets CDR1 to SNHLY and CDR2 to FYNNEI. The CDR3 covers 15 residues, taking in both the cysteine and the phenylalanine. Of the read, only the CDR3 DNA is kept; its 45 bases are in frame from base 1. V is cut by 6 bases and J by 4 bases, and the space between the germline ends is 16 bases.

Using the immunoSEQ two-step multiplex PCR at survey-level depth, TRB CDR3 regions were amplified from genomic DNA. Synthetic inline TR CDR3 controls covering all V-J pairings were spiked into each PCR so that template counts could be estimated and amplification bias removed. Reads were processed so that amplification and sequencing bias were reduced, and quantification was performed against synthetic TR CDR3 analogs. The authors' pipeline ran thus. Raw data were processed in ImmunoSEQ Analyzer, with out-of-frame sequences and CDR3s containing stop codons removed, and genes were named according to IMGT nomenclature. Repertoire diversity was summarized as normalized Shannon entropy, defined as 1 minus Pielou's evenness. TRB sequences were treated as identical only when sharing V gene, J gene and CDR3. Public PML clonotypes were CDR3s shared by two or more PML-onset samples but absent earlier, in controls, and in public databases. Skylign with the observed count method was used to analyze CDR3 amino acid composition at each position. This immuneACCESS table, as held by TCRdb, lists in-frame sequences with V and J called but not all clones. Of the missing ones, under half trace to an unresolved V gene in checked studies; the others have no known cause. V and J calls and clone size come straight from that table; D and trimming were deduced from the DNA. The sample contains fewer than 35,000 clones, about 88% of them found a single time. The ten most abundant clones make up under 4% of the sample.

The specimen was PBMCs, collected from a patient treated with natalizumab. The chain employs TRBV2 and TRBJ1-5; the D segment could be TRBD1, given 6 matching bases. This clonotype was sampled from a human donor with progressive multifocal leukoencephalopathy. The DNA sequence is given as TGTGCCAGCAGGCAACAGGGAGGACCTAATCAGCCCCAGCATTTT. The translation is CASRQQGGPNQPQHF. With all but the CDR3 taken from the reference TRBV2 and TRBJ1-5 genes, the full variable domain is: EPEVTQTPSHQVTQMGQEVILRCVPISNHLYFYWYRQILGQKVEFLVSFYNNEISEKSEIFDDQFSVERPDGSNFTLKIRSTKLEDSAMYFCASRQQGGPNQPQHFGDGTRLSIL.